These 30 T cell receptor beta chains came from one sample sequenced in a study of blood T cell repertoires in COVID-19. Libraries were prepared by immunoSEQ multiplex PCR; TCRdb keeps only in-frame clonotypes and omits some of them. The table includes some 25,000 clones, more than 75% detected once. The sample taken for sequencing was peripheral blood. The receptors shown here come from a man in his fifties or sixties with active COVID-19.

The gene calls are TRBV6-5 and TRBJ1-1; D possibly corresponds to TRBD1 (6 bases). Germline-derived CDR1 and CDR2 are MNHEY and SVGAGI. The length of the CDR3 is 15 residues. Deletions cut 2 bases from V and 5 bases from J, with 15 bases between. The CDR3 loop is CASSYAAGVNTEAFF. CDR3 in DNA: TGTGCCAGCAGTTACGCCGCAGGGGTCAATACTGAAGCTTTCTTT.

The chain carries TRBV4-1 and TRBJ1-1; perhaps TRBD1 as D (6 bases). This CDR3 is 17 amino acids long. The ends were cut back, 0 bases at V and 2 bases at J, with 16 bases in the middle. Germline V gene sequence: CDR1 MGHRA, CDR2 YSYEKL. The CDR3 DNA is TGCGCCAGCAGCCAAGATAGGGGGGCGGGGGGAAACACTGAAGCTTTCTTT. This sequence encodes CASSQDRGAGGNTEAFF.

V gene TRBV3-1 (or the pseudogene TRBV3-2) combines with J gene TRBJ2-2; 11 bases line up with TRBD2. The CDR3 is 17 amino acids. Per the germline V gene, CDR1 is LGHDT and CDR2 is YNNKEL (reference sequence). V lost 3 bases and J lost 6; bases outside the gene matches: 9. CDR3 coding DNA: TGTGCCAGCAGCCAGATAGCGGGGGGGCCCGGCGCCGGGGAGCTGTTTTTT. Its protein is CASSQIAGGPGAGELFF.

The chain uses TRBV24-1 and TRBJ2-7; 10 nucleotides agree with TRBD1. Germline trimming cut 5 bases from V and 5 bases from J; bases unmatched to any gene: 2. This CDR3 region has 13 residues. The germline V gene encodes CDR1 KGHDR and CDR2 SFDVKD. The CDR3 loop reads CATSGDRGNEQYF. The CDR3 coding sequence is TGTGCCACCAGTGGGGACAGGGGCAACGAGCAGTACTTC.

The V call is TRBV3-1 (or the pseudogene TRBV3-2), the J call TRBJ2-7; possibly TRBD2 for D (6 bases). V lost 4 bases, J lost 0 bases, and 10 bases lay in between. This CDR3 is 14 amino acids long. The germline V gene encodes CDR1 LGHDT and CDR2 YNNKEL (reference sequence). The CDR3 DNA sequence: TGTGCCAGCAGCCTTGGGACTTCCTCCTACGAGCAGTACGTC. Its translation: CASSLGTSSYEQYV.

This chain joins TRBV5-5 and TRBJ2-5; a weak D match, TRBD2 (6 bases). The CDR3 totals 15 residues. In germline, CDR1 is SGHKS, CDR2 YYEKEE (reference sequence). Trimming took 0 bases from V and 2 from J, leaving 11 bases between them. The CDR3 here is CASSLVEGGQETQYF. The CDR3 coding sequence is TGTGCCAGCAGCTTGGTGGAGGGCGGTCAAGAGACCCAGTACTTC.

The V gene is TRBV7-2, the J gene TRBJ2-5; 16 bases are a match to TRBD2. The germline V gene has CDR1 SGHTA and CDR2 FQGNSA. V was pared by 5 bases and J by 5 bases, with 5 bases of the junction left unmatched. The CDR3 covers 16 residues. The CDR3 region is CASSAGLAGGRETQYF. CDR3 nucleotides: TGTGCCAGCAGCGCGGGACTAGCGGGAGGGCGGGAGACCCAGTACTTC.

This CDR3 is CASSAGTSGILGGQYF. CDR3 coding DNA: TGTGCCAGCAGCGCCGGGACTAGCGGTATTCTTGGAGGGCAGTACTTC. V gene TRBV9 combines with J gene TRBJ2-7, with TRBD2 matching 11 bases. Looked up from germline, CDR1 is SGDLS and CDR2 is YYNGEE. This CDR3 has 16 amino acids. V gave up 3 bases and J gave up 9 bases; unmatched junction bases: 14.

The gene calls are TRBV27 and TRBJ2-5; D perhaps matches TRBD2 (6 bases). This CDR3 region has 15 residues. CDR1 MNHEY and CDR2 SMNVEV come from the germline V gene (reference sequence). The V end was cut by 0 bases, the J end by 4 bases, with 12 bases between. The CDR3 spells CASSLSPGGAETQYF. The CDR3 nucleotides read TGTGCCAGCAGTTTATCTCCCGGGGGAGCAGAGACCCAGTACTTC.

In this sample, this clone turned up a few times. V and J are TRBV23-1 and TRBJ1-1; 7 bases are a match to TRBD1. TRBV23-1 is flagged as an ORF with uncertain function. This CDR3 spans 15 amino acids. V lost 0 bases to trimming and J lost 1 base; unmatched junction nucleotides: 2. CDR3 amino acids: CASSQSKGANTEAFF. Here the CDR3 DNA reads TGCGCCAGCAGTCAATCGAAGGGGGCGAACACTGAAGCTTTCTTT.

In nucleotides, the CDR3 is TGTGCCAGCAGCGTAACAGGACGGCGCAATGAGCAGTTCTTC. Translating it yields CASSVTGRRNEQFF. The V call is TRBV7-2, the J call TRBJ2-1; perhaps TRBD1 as D (5 bases). Germline assignment: CDR1 SGHTA and CDR2 FQGNSA. The ends were cut back, 5 bases at V and 6 bases at J, with 14 bases in the middle. The CDR3 totals 14 residues.

V is TRBV10-3 and J is TRBJ2-5; no reliable D call. Germline V gene lookup returns CDR1 ENHRY and CDR2 SYGVKD. The CDR3 has 12 residues. The V gene lost 0 bases and the J gene lost 5 bases, with 4 bases spanning the gap. The CDR3 DNA reads TGTGCCATCAGTGAGTCCCGGGAGACCCAGTACTTC. Amino acids: CAISESRETQYF.

This rearrangement joins TRBV18 to TRBJ1-5; the match to TRBD1 covers 7 bases. CDR1 and CDR2 from the germline V gene are KGHSH and LQKENI. The CDR3 runs 16 residues. V gave up 3 bases and J gave up 3 bases; unmatched junction bases: 8. The CDR3: CASSPNKGQNNQPQHF. As DNA, the CDR3 is TGTGCCAGCTCACCCAATAAGGGACAGAACAATCAGCCCCAGCATTTT. The whole variable domain, filled in from reference TRBV18 and TRBJ1-5, reads NAGVMQNPRHLVRRRGQEARLRCSPMKGHSHVYWYRQLPEEGLKFMVYLQKENIIDESGMPKERFSAEFPKEGPSILRIQQVVRGDSAAYFCASSPNKGQNNQPQHFGDGTRLSIL.

The rearrangement joins TRBV11-2 to TRBJ2-7; TRBD1 aligns across 8 bases. The CDR3 contains 14 residues. The V and J ends lost 5 bases and 3 bases, in that order; junction bases with no gene match: 6. Germline V gene data show CDR1 as SGHAT and CDR2 as FQNNGV. CDR3 loop: CASSPGTGDYEQYF. CDR3 nucleotide sequence: TGTGCCAGCAGCCCCGGGACAGGAGACTACGAGCAGTACTTC. The full variable domain, its missing parts supplied by reference TRBV11-2 and TRBJ2-7, is EAGVAQSPRYKIIEKRQSVAFWCNPISGHATLYWYQQILGQGPKLLIQFQNNGVVDDSQLPKDRFSAERLKGVDSTLKIQPAKLEDSAVYLCASSPGTGDYEQYFGPGTRLTVT.

The chain links TRBV24-1 to TRBJ1-5, with D possibly TRBD1 on 6 matching bases. Trimming stripped 9 bases from V and 6 bases from J, with 17 bases between. From germline, CDR1 is KGHDR and CDR2 SFDVKD. This CDR3 contains 14 residues. The CDR3 here is CATAGAGAGQPQHF. The CDR3 DNA sequence: TGTGCCACCGCTGGGGCAGGGGCGGGTCAGCCCCAGCATTTT.

This clone has more than one count but fewer than ten. The chain employs TRBV6-5 and TRBJ1-6; perhaps TRBD1 as D (6 bases). From germline, CDR1 is MNHEY and CDR2 SVGAGI. The CDR3 extends over 14 amino acids. The V gene lost 7 bases and the J gene lost 5 bases, with 12 bases spanning the gap. DNA of the CDR3: TGTGCCAGCACCGTCAGGGGTAATAATTCACCCCTCCACTTT. Translation: CASTVRGNNSPLHF.

This chain connects TRBV18 to TRBJ2-6; perhaps TRBD1 as D (6 bases). The V gene's germline CDR1 is KGHSH and CDR2 LQKENI. V lost 5 bases and J 0 bases, leaving 14 bases between the germline ends. This CDR3 region has 17 residues. This CDR3 is CASSLQGPISGANVLTF. In nucleotides, the CDR3 is TGTGCCAGCTCATTACAGGGCCCTATCTCTGGGGCCAACGTCCTGACTTTC.

This chain links TRBV18 with TRBJ1-2, with 8 bases aligning to TRBD1. Per germline, CDR1 KGHSH and CDR2 LQKENI. Trimming at V came to 3 bases and at J to 8 bases, leaving 14 bases not matched to a gene. This CDR3 is 16 amino acids long. The CDR3 sequence: CASSPLPSEQGEGYTF. The CDR3 DNA is TGTGCCAGCTCACCTCTCCCCTCGGAACAGGGGGAAGGCTACACCTTC. The variable domain in full, with the rest retrieved from reference TRBV18 and TRBJ1-2, is NAGVMQNPRHLVRRRGQEARLRCSPMKGHSHVYWYRQLPEEGLKFMVYLQKENIIDESGMPKERFSAEFPKEGPSILRIQQVVRGDSAAYFCASSPLPSEQGEGYTFGSGTRLTVV.

The chain is built from TRBV6-5 and TRBJ1-4; 8 positions match TRBD1. V trimming: 7 bases; J trimming: 11 bases; junction bases outside the gene matches: 6. The germline gives CDR1 MNHEY, CDR2 SVGAGI. CDR3 length equals 12 residues. CDR3 nucleotide sequence: TGTGCCAGCAATGGGGACAGGAGGAAACTGTTTTTT. Encoded protein: CASNGDRRKLFF.

The CDR3 spells CATSDRDSYTSYNEQFF. The CDR3 DNA is TGTGCCACCAGTGATAGGGACAGTTATACTTCCTACAATGAGCAGTTCTTC. V is TRBV24-1 and J is TRBJ2-1, with TRBD1 identical over 7 bases. Looked up from germline, CDR1 is KGHDR and CDR2 is SFDVKD. This CDR3 has 17 amino acids. V trimming: 3 bases; J trimming: 1 base; junction bases outside the gene matches: 8.

The chain employs TRBV7-2 and TRBJ2-5; 9 bases agree with TRBD1. V gave up 2 bases and J gave up 2 bases; unmatched junction bases: 6. Germline-derived CDR1 and CDR2 are SGHTA and FQGNSA. This CDR3 has 16 residues. This chain's CDR3 is CASSLRPTGGQETQYF. CDR3 nucleotide sequence: TGTGCCAGCAGCTTAAGACCGACAGGGGGGCAAGAGACCCAGTACTTC.

The gene calls are TRBV7-9 and TRBJ1-2; 9 bases are shared with TRBD1. The CDR3 is 16 amino acids. Germline V CDR1 and CDR2: SEHNR, FQNEAQ (reference sequence). Trimming at V came to 4 bases and at J to 6 bases, leaving 12 bases not matched to a gene. CDR3 loop: CASSSPYTGTGNGYTF. The CDR3 nucleotides read TGTGCCAGCAGCTCACCCTATACCGGGACAGGGAATGGCTACACCTTC.

The chain carries TRBV30 and TRBJ2-7; D ambiguous. Germline lookup yields CDR1 GTSNPN and CDR2 SVGIG (reference sequence). V gave up 0 bases and J gave up 4 bases, with 10 bases separating them. The CDR3 runs to 13 residues. This chain's CDR3 is CAWSVGSFYEQYV. As DNA, the CDR3 is TGTGCCTGGAGTGTTGGCAGTTTTTACGAGCAGTACGTC.

This rearrangement joins TRBV6-4 to TRBJ2-1, with D perhaps TRBD2 (5 bases). Germline V gene sequence: CDR1 MRHNA, CDR2 SNTAGT. V was cut by 3 bases and J by 0 bases, with 12 bases left in between. This CDR3 is 16 amino acids long. The CDR3 sequence: CASSDIASRSYNEQFF. In nucleotides, the CDR3 is TGTGCCAGCAGTGATATAGCGAGTCGCTCCTACAATGAGCAGTTCTTC.

V usage is TRBV4-1 and J usage is TRBJ2-1; D not resolved. Deletions cut 3 bases from V and 15 bases from J, with 21 bases between. Germline loops: CDR1 MGHRA, CDR2 YSYEKL. CDR3 length equals 14 residues. DNA of the CDR3: TGCGCCAGCAGCCAGAGTGGTAGTAGCAGTTTTCCGTTCTTC. Translated: CASSQSGSSSFPFF.

J is TRBJ2-1 and V is TRBV7-2, with 9 bases matching TRBD1. Losses at the gene ends were 4 bases for V and 6 bases for J; bases not matched to a gene: 4. CDR3 length equals 14 residues. The germline V gene encodes CDR1 SGHTA and CDR2 FQGNSA. CDR3 DNA sequence: TGTGCCAGCAGCTCGGGGACAGGGTTCAATGAGCAGTTCTTC. Protein sequence: CASSSGTGFNEQFF.

The genes are TRBV18 and TRBJ2-2; 8 nucleotides line up with TRBD1. Per the germline V gene, CDR1 is KGHSH and CDR2 is LQKENI. The CDR3 covers 17 residues. V dropped 3 bases and J dropped 5; count of bases not matched to a gene: 11. CDR3 region: CASSPLRRTGNTGELFF. The DNA for the CDR3 is TGTGCCAGCTCACCGCTCCGTCGGACAGGGAATACCGGGGAGCTGTTTTTT.

The chain links TRBV14 to TRBJ2-2, with 9 bases identical to TRBD1. V lost 3 bases and J lost 4; bases outside the gene matches: 3. The CDR3 sequence is 15 residues long. Per the germline V gene, CDR1 is SGHDN and CDR2 is FVKESK. The CDR3 protein is CASSHGQGITGELFF. In DNA form, the CDR3 reads TGTGCCAGCAGCCACGGACAGGGGATCACCGGGGAGCTGTTTTTT.

This chain uses TRBV29-1 with TRBJ1-2; D not certain. The CDR3 consists of 13 residues. V shed 5 bases and J shed 8 bases, with 18 bases lying between them. Germline CDR1 reads SQVTM; CDR2 reads ANQGSEA. CDR3 protein: CSVRAPNRWGYTF. In DNA form, the CDR3 reads TGCAGCGTTCGTGCTCCCAACCGGTGGGGCTACACCTTC.

This chain joins TRBV28 and TRBJ2-7, with D possibly matching TRBD1 (5 bases). There are 12 residues in the CDR3. Germline loops: CDR1 MDHEN, CDR2 SYDVKM. The V gene lost 6 bases and the J gene lost 4 bases, with 10 bases spanning the gap. The CDR3 DNA sequence: TGTGCCAGCAGAAGAACAGGATACGAGCAGTACTTC. Protein: CASRRTGYEQYF.